Listed here are 26 T cell receptor beta chains from one sample, sequenced in a study of shared clonotypes between healthy human individuals. The assay was immunoSEQ multiplex PCR, and TCRdb's table has in-frame clones only and misses some. The sample lists over a million clones, 78% occurring once. Sequenced input: memory CD4+ T cells from PBMCs. Subset noted: CD45RA-negative fraction. Receptor source: a man aged 18 to 29 in good health. Some clones in this sample may be carry-over from other donors' samples.

The rearrangement joins TRBV5-1 to TRBJ2-7, with 9 bases identical to TRBD2. Trimming cost V 4 bases and J 10 bases; bases outside gene matches: 9. Germline V gene data show CDR1 as SGHRS and CDR2 as YFSETQ. The CDR3 runs to 13 residues. CDR3 coding DNA: TGCGCCAGCAGCCCCGTACCTAGCGGGGCCCAGTACTTC. Translated, it gives CASSPVPSGAQYF.

Concerning this clone itself: Other nucleotide sequences from this sample produce the same CDR3. The chain joins TRBV2 to TRBJ2-3, with D uncertain. V dropped 1 base and J dropped 4 bases, with 3 bases sitting between them. Germline loops: CDR1 SNHLY, CDR2 FYNNEI. The length of the CDR3 is 12 residues. The CDR3 reads CASSEGPDTQYF. CDR3 in DNA: TGTGCCAGCAGTGAAGGCCCAGATACGCAGTATTTT.

This clone has just one count. The CDR3 sequence is CASSLGSAGYGYTF. CDR3 coding DNA: TGTGCCAGCAGCTTAGGATCTGCTGGCTATGGCTACACCTTC. The chain is built from TRBV5-4 and TRBJ1-2; no clear D. Trimming took off 2 bases at V and 4 bases at J, with 12 bases between the two ends. CDR3 length: 14 residues. CDR1 and CDR2 (germline): SGHNT, YYREEE (reference sequence).

DNA of the CDR3: TGTGCCAGCAGCGGCCTACAGCAAAGAGATACGCAGTATTTT. Encoded protein: CASSGLQQRDTQYF. This chain uses TRBV7-9 with TRBJ2-3; D is undetermined. The V gene's germline CDR1 is SEHNR and CDR2 FQNEAQ (reference sequence). There are 14 residues in the CDR3. V was cut by 5 bases and J by 5 bases, with 14 bases left in between.

About this clone: This may be a read error: a much more frequent sequence differs by one nucleotide. Distinct nucleotide sequences in the sample also encode this CDR3. The chain employs TRBV28 and TRBJ1-1, with TRBD1 as a possible D gene (6 bases). CDR3 length equals 14 residues. The ends were cut back, 2 bases at V and 0 bases at J, with 7 bases in the middle. Germline-derived CDR1 and CDR2 are MDHEN and SYDVKM. CDR3 nucleotide sequence: TGTGCCAGCAGTTTAGGGACACTGAACACTGAAGCTTTCTTT. This encodes CASSLGTLNTEAFF.

The chain joins TRBV29-1 to TRBJ2-3; 15 nucleotides align to TRBD2. Germline trimming cut 3 bases from V and 2 bases from J; bases unmatched to any gene: 9. The CDR3 length is 18 residues. Germline assignment: CDR1 SQVTM and CDR2 ANQGSEA. CDR3 coding DNA: TGCAGCGTTGAGGGGGGGACTAGCGGGAGGTCCCCCACAGATACGCAGTATTTT. Its protein product is CSVEGGTSGRSPTDTQYF.

The CDR3 sequence is CASNGRGGGQPQHF. CDR3 bases: TGTGCCAGCAATGGCAGGGGTGGGGGTCAGCCCCAGCATTTT. V and J are TRBV2 and TRBJ1-5, with D possibly being TRBD1 (6 bases). The V and J ends lost 7 bases and 6 bases respectively, with 16 bases between them. Germline V CDR1 and CDR2: SNHLY, FYNNEI. The CDR3 length is 14 residues.

The V call is TRBV30, the J call TRBJ1-3; D is uncertain. The CDR3 runs to 14 residues. Germline V gene lookup returns CDR1 GTSNPN and CDR2 SVGIG (reference sequence). V dropped 3 bases and J dropped 0 bases, with 9 bases sitting between them. The CDR3 coding sequence is TGTGCCTGGAGCCTACTTTTCTCTGGAAACACCATATATTTT. It yields the protein CAWSLLFSGNTIYF.

The rearrangement uses TRBV27 and TRBJ1-6; 7 nucleotides agree with TRBD1. CDR1 and CDR2 (germline): MNHEY, SMNVEV (reference sequence). The CDR3 spans 14 residues. With 6 bases clipped from V and 10 bases from J, the junction kept 9 bases outside the gene matches. The CDR3 nucleotides read TGTGCCAGCAGGGCCGACAGGGTATACTCACCCCTCCACTTT. This gives the protein CASRADRVYSPLHF.

The genes are TRBV7-8 and TRBJ1-2; possible D gene TRBD1, 6 bases. This CDR3 region has 12 residues. In germline, CDR1 is SGHVS, CDR2 FQNEAQ. The germline V and J ends were trimmed by 5 bases and 11 bases, with 15 bases remaining between them. The CDR3 DNA is TGTGCCAGCAGCCATAGGGACATTTCTTACACCTTC. This codes for CASSHRDISYTF.

The V gene is TRBV9, the J gene TRBJ1-1; possibly TRBD1 for D (6 bases). The ends were cut back, 0 bases at V and 8 bases at J, with 20 bases in the middle. Germline CDR1 is SGDLS and CDR2 is YYNGEE. The CDR3 consists of 16 residues. CDR3 bases: TGTGCCAGCAGCGTAGGGTCGGGGGGCTACGAGGCAGAAGCTTTCTTT. Protein: CASSVGSGGYEAEAFF.

In its sample, this clone was seen once. CDR3: CASSQRKGGALTTEAFF. DNA of the CDR3: TGTGCCAGCAGCCAAAGGAAAGGGGGCGCACTAACCACTGAAGCTTTCTTT. The chain is built from TRBV4-2 and TRBJ1-1; the match to TRBD1 covers 7 bases. Trimming cost V 2 bases and J 4 bases; bases outside gene matches: 13. The CDR3 totals 17 residues. Germline assignment: CDR1 LGHNA and CDR2 YNFKEQ.

This clone was recorded only once. The chain carries TRBV5-1 and TRBJ1-1, with D possibly TRBD1 on 6 matching bases. Trimming removed 1 base at V and 1 base at J, with 8 bases between. The CDR3 runs to 14 residues. From germline, CDR1 is SGHRS and CDR2 YFSETQ. The CDR3 region has the DNA TGCGCCAGCAGCTTGAAGGGACAGAACACTGAAGCTTTCTTT. This gives the protein CASSLKGQNTEAFF.

In its sample, this clone was seen a few times. The chain uses TRBV5-8 and TRBJ1-3, with TRBD1 matching 8 bases. The CDR3 covers 14 residues. Trimming cost V 4 bases and J 4 bases; bases outside gene matches: 4. Per the germline V gene, CDR1 is SGHTS and CDR2 is YDEGEE. The CDR3 loop reads CASSRDRGGNTIYF. The CDR3 DNA is TGTGCCAGCAGCCGAGACAGGGGAGGAAACACCATATATTTT. Filled out from reference TRBV5-8 and TRBJ1-3, the complete variable domain reads EAGVTQSPTHLIKTRGQQATLRCSPISGHTSVYWYQQALGLGLQFLLWYDEGEERNRGNFPPRFSGRQFPNYSSELNVNALELEDSALYLCASSRDRGGNTIYFGEGSWLTVV.

The chain uses TRBV4-1 and TRBJ2-1, with a weak D call TRBD1 (6 bases). V dropped 1 base and J dropped 12 bases, with 13 bases sitting between them. Looked up from germline, CDR1 is MGHRA and CDR2 is YSYEKL. The CDR3 loop spans 13 amino acids. CDR3 nucleotide sequence: TGCGCCAGCAGCCAAGGACAGGAAATGAGGCAGTTCTTC. Protein product: CASSQGQEMRQFF.

The chain combines TRBV19 with TRBJ1-2, with TRBD1 as a possible D gene (6 bases). V gave up 3 bases and J gave up 4 bases, with 15 bases separating them. The CDR3 totals 15 residues. Germline assignment: CDR1 LNHDA and CDR2 SQIVND (reference sequence). CDR3 sequence: CASSIARGPGYGYTF. Here the CDR3 DNA reads TGTGCCAGTAGTATTGCCCGGGGGCCGGGCTATGGCTACACCTTC.

This clone appeared once. The V gene is TRBV28, the J gene TRBJ1-1, with D perhaps matching TRBD1 (5 bases). Germline V gives CDR1 MDHEN, CDR2 SYDVKM. The ends were cut back, 5 bases at V and 1 base at J, with 14 bases in the middle. The CDR3 is made up of 15 amino acids. CDR3 in amino acids: CASSIPGTGNTEAFF. DNA for the CDR3: TGTGCCAGCAGTATCCCCGGGACTGGGAACACTGAAGCTTTCTTT. Variable domain in full (rest from reference TRBV28 and TRBJ1-1): DVKVTQSSRYLVKRTGEKVFLECVQDMDHENMFWYRQDPGLGLRLIYFSYDVKMKEKGDIPEGYSVSREKKERFSLILESASTNQTSMYLCASSIPGTGNTEAFFGQGTRLTVV.

This clone was observed a handful of times. The rearrangement links TRBV5-4 to TRBJ2-7, with 11 bases fitting TRBD1. V lost 3 bases, J lost 3 bases, and 5 bases stayed unmatched. CDR3 length equals 15 residues. Germline CDR1 and CDR2: SGHNT and YYREEE (reference sequence). CDR3 in amino acids: CASSYRGQGDYEQYF. The CDR3 bases are TGTGCCAGCAGCTATCGGGGACAGGGGGACTACGAGCAGTACTTC.

The chain joins TRBV7-2 to TRBJ1-2, with TRBD1 matching 7 bases. V was clipped by 5 bases and J by 2 bases; unmatched bases: 5. Per the germline V gene, CDR1 is SGHTA and CDR2 is FQGNSA. The CDR3 covers 14 residues. The CDR3: CASSRQGVNYGYTF. The CDR3 region has the DNA TGTGCCAGCAGCCGTCAGGGGGTGAACTATGGCTACACCTTC. Full variable domain (outside the CDR3, taken from reference TRBV7-2 and TRBJ1-2): GAGVSQSPSNKVTEKGKDVELRCDPISGHTALYWYRQSLGQGLEFLIYFQGNSAPDKSGLPSDRFSAERTGGSVSTLTIQRTQQEDSAVYLCASSRQGVNYGYTFGSGTRLTVV.

The gene calls are TRBV18 and TRBJ1-3; D gene unclear. The CDR3 is 16 residues long. The V gene's germline CDR1 is KGHSH and CDR2 LQKENI. The V end was cut by 2 bases, the J end by 2 bases, with 13 bases between. CDR3 in amino acids: CASSPDQVGAGNTIYF. The CDR3 DNA sequence: TGTGCCAGCTCACCAGATCAGGTCGGAGCTGGAAACACCATATATTTT. The whole variable domain, remainder taken from reference TRBV18 and TRBJ1-3, is NAGVMQNPRHLVRRRGQEARLRCSPMKGHSHVYWYRQLPEEGLKFMVYLQKENIIDESGMPKERFSAEFPKEGPSILRIQQVVRGDSAAYFCASSPDQVGAGNTIYFGEGSWLTVV.

The chain has TRBV27 and TRBJ2-7; 9 positions match TRBD1. This CDR3 region has 17 residues. The trim removed 2 bases at V and 4 bases at J, leaving 12 bases unmatched. The V gene's germline CDR1 is MNHEY and CDR2 SMNVEV (reference sequence). CDR3 amino acids: CASSLDGTGNVLYEQYF. CDR3 in DNA: TGTGCCAGCAGTTTAGATGGGACAGGGAACGTTCTGTACGAGCAGTACTTC.

As DNA, the CDR3 is TGTGCCAGCAGTGACAAGGACAGAAATCAGCCCCAGCATTTT. This encodes CASSDKDRNQPQHF. The rearrangement joins TRBV2 to TRBJ1-5, with D possibly being TRBD1 (6 bases). The CDR3 is 14 residues long. The ends were cut back, 3 bases at V and 4 bases at J, with 10 bases in the middle. Per the germline V gene, CDR1 is SNHLY and CDR2 is FYNNEI.

The V and J genes are TRBV6-1 and TRBJ2-7, with D tentatively TRBD2 (6 bases). The CDR3 runs to 14 residues. Deletions cut 8 bases from V and 5 bases from J, with 19 bases between. CDR1 is MNHNS, CDR2 SASEGT, per germline. The DNA of the CDR3 is TGTGCCAGCGCCAGGGCCGGGACTTGGAACGAGCAGTACTTC. It translates to CASARAGTWNEQYF.

V usage is TRBV6-5 and J usage is TRBJ2-3; weak D call: TRBD2 (5 bases). Trimming stripped 4 bases from V and 0 bases from J, with 14 bases between. The CDR3 has 16 amino acids. Per germline, CDR1 MNHEY and CDR2 SVGAGI. The DNA for the CDR3 is TGTGCCAGCAGTTTTAATCCCGGGATTAGCACAGATACGCAGTATTTT. It encodes CASSFNPGISTDTQYF.

This clone was counted between two and nine times. The chain recombines TRBV6-4 with TRBJ1-2; no clear D gene. CDR1 is MRHNA, CDR2 SNTAGT, per germline. Trimming shortened V by 6 bases and J by 1 base, and 6 bases separated the two germline ends. This CDR3 is 12 amino acids long. The CDR3 loop is CASRDGNYGYTF. For the CDR3, the DNA is TGTGCCAGCAGGGACGGTAACTATGGCTACACCTTC.

The genes are TRBV9 and TRBJ1-2; tentative D call: TRBD1 (6 bases). The CDR3 consists of 14 residues. Germline V lookup: CDR1 SGDLS, CDR2 YYNGEE. V lost 0 bases to trimming and J lost 6 bases, with 12 bases between them. CDR3 amino acids: CASSVGGGTNGYTF. DNA of the CDR3: TGTGCCAGCAGCGTAGGAGGGGGGACCAATGGCTACACCTTC. Filled out from reference TRBV9 and TRBJ1-2, the complete variable domain reads DSGVTQTPKHLITATGQRVTLRCSPRSGDLSVYWYQQSLDQGLQFLIQYYNGEERAKGNILERFSAQQFPDLHSELNLSSLELGDSALYFCASSVGGGTNGYTFGSGTRLTVV.